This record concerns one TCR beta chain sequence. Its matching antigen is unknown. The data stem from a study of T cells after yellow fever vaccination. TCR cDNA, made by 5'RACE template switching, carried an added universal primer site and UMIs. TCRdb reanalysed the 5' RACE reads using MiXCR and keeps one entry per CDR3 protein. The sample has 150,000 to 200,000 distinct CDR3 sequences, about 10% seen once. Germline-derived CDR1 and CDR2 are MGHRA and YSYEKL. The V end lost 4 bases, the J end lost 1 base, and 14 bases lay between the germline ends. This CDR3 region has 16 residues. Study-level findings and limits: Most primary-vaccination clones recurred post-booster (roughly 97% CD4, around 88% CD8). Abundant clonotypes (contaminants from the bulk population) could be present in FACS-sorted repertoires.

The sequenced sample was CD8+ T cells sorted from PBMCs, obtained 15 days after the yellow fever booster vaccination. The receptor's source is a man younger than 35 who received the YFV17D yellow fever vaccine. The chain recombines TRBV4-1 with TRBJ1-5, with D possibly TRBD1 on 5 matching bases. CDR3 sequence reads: CASSPLGRESNQPQHF. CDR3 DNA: TGCGCCAGCAGCCCTCTTGGCAGGGAGAGCAATCAGCCCCAGCATTTT.